A selection of T cell receptor beta chains follows, all from one sample in a study of blood T cells in healthy people across ages. TCRdb independently ran MiXCR on the 5' RACE reads; one entry per CDR3 protein. The table has hundreds of thousands of distinct CDR3 sequences, approximately 50% seen once. Sequencing was done on a sample of blood. These receptors were taken from a woman aged 55-69 years in good health. CDR3s include the opening cysteine and the closing phenylalanine or tryptophan. Each record gives: J gene, clone size, D gene, V gene, CDR3 protein, CDR3 DNA. The D gene is left open where the match is weak. Where a row states a size, it is once, few, many or the class of an expanded clone; other rows omit it.

TRBJ2-5 | - | TRBD1 | TRBV5-1 | CASSRDRGYETQYF | TGCGCCAGCAGCCGGGACAGGGGGTACGAGACCCAGTACTTC
TRBJ2-1 | few | - | TRBV6-2/TRBV6-3 | CASSYREEQFF | TGTGCCAGCAGTTACAGGGAAGAGCAGTTCTTC
TRBJ2-7 | - | - | TRBV29-1 | CSVEEGGPSSYNEQYF | TGCAGCGTTGAAGAGGGCGGGCCTTCCTCCTACAATGAGCAGTACTTC
TRBJ2-1 | - | - | TRBV3-1 | CASSQDPHNEQFF | TGTGCCAGCAGCCAAGATCCCCACAATGAGCAGTTCTTC
TRBJ2-1 | - | - | TRBV20-1 | CSARDPSGANEQFF | TGCAGTGCTAGAGACCCTTCGGGCGCCAATGAGCAGTTCTTC
TRBJ2-3 | - | - | TRBV3-1 | CASSQERRLDTQYF | TGTGCCAGCAGCCAAGAACGCAGGCTGGATACGCAGTATTTT
TRBJ2-7 | many | - | TRBV7-2 | CASSLTSQNAYEQYF | TGTGCCAGCAGCTTAACTAGCCAGAACGCCTACGAGCAGTACTTC
TRBJ1-2 | - | - | TRBV7-2 | CASSLSLLAGYTF | TGTGCCAGCAGCTTATCCCTACTGGCAGGCTACACCTTC
TRBJ2-1 | - | TRBD2 | TRBV29-1 | CSVRAGVSYNEQFF | TGCAGCGTTCGAGCGGGGGTATCCTACAATGAGCAGTTCTTC
TRBJ1-5 | - | - | TRBV7-2 | CASSYGQRLGQPQHF | TGTGCCAGCAGCTACGGACAGAGGCTAGGTCAGCCCCAGCATTTT
TRBJ1-2 | - | - | TRBV29-1 | CSVGTSGNYGYTF | TGCAGCGTTGGGACGTCGGGTAACTATGGCTACACCTTC
TRBJ2-7 | - | TRBD2 | TRBV6-2/TRBV6-3 | CASSWLAGDLAYEQYF | TGTGCCAGCAGCTGGTTAGCGGGAGACCTCGCCTACGAGCAGTACTTC
TRBJ1-5 | - | - | TRBV2 | CASTSGAGGPQHF | TGTGCCAGCACGTCGGGGGCGGGGGGGCCCCAGCATTTT
TRBJ2-7 | - | TRBD1 | TRBV5-6 | CASGGPGQGYEQYF | TGTGCCAGCGGGGGCCCGGGACAGGGGTACGAGCAGTACTTC
TRBJ1-5 | - | - | TRBV20-1 | CSARGAVVRVANQPQHF | TGCAGTGCTAGAGGGGCGGTAGTGAGGGTGGCCAATCAGCCCCAGCATTTT
TRBJ2-7 | - | TRBD2 | TRBV28 | CASSQRAGAFPYEQYF | TGTGCCAGCAGTCAAAGAGCGGGGGCTTTTCCCTACGAGCAGTACTTC
TRBJ2-1 | many | TRBD2 | TRBV10-3 | CAISGTSEYNEQFF | TGTGCCATCAGTGGGACTAGCGAGTACAATGAGCAGTTCTTC
TRBJ2-5 | few | - | TRBV7-3 | CASRRQASETQYF | TGTGCCAGCAGACGACAGGCATCCGAGACCCAGTACTTC
TRBJ2-7 | - | TRBD2 | TRBV18 | CASSPPGSGINEQYF | TGTGCCAGCTCACCTCCCGGTAGCGGGATCAACGAGCAGTACTTC
TRBJ2-5 | many | - | TRBV5-1 | CASSLGPQETQYF | TGTGCCAGCAGCTTAGGACCTCAAGAGACCCAGTACTTC
TRBJ2-5 | few | - | TRBV6-2/TRBV6-3 | CASSYETRPETQYF | TGTGCCAGCAGTTACGAGACTCGGCCAGAGACCCAGTACTTC
TRBJ1-1 | - | - | TRBV10-3 | CAIQYRSDTEAFF | TGTGCCATCCAATACAGGTCGGACACTGAAGCTTTCTTT
TRBJ2-5 | - | - | TRBV10-3 | CVISEQAGQETQYF | TGTGTCATCAGTGAGCAGGCAGGCCAAGAGACCCAGTACTTC
TRBJ2-2 | few | TRBD2 | TRBV7-2 | CASRPSGKNTGELFF | TGTGCCAGCAGACCTAGCGGGAAGAACACCGGGGAGCTGTTTTTT
TRBJ2-6 | few | TRBD2 | TRBV12-3/TRBV12-4 | CASMLAGASGANVLTF | TGTGCCAGCATGCTAGCGGGAGCCTCTGGGGCCAACGTCCTGACTTTC
TRBJ1-6 | - | - | TRBV6-2/TRBV6-3 | CASSYDRGNLHF | TGTGCCAGCAGTTACGATCGAGGTAACCTCCACTTT
TRBJ2-7 | - | - | TRBV29-1 | CSVLSGHTYEQYF | TGCAGCGTTCTGAGCGGCCATACCTACGAGCAGTACTTC
TRBJ1-1 | - | - | TRBV6-2/TRBV6-3 | CVSSQTANTEAFF | TGTGTCAGCAGCCAAACAGCGAACACTGAAGCTTTCTTT
TRBJ2-3 | few | - | TRBV7-3 | CASSLDGRVTDTQYF | TGTGCCAGCAGCTTAGACGGGAGAGTGACAGATACGCAGTATTTT
TRBJ2-7 | - | TRBD2 | TRBV7-9 | CASSFLAGRHYEQYF | TGTGCCAGCAGCTTCTTAGCGGGGAGGCACTACGAGCAGTACTTC
TRBJ1-6 | - | - | TRBV10-3 | CAISESAGWGFDSPLHF | TGTGCCATCAGTGAGTCGGCTGGGTGGGGTTTTGACTCACCCCTCCACTTT
TRBJ1-2 | - | TRBD1 | TRBV5-1 | CASSLSSGTGFNGYTF | TGCGCCAGCAGTCTATCCTCCGGGACAGGGTTTAATGGCTACACCTTC
TRBJ1-4 | - | - | TRBV27 | CASTTTGARTNEKLFF | TGTGCCAGCACTACTACGGGGGCCAGAACTAATGAAAAACTGTTTTTT
TRBJ2-3 | - | TRBD1 | TRBV6-5 | CACTPRGSNTDTQYF | TGTGCCTGCACCCCCAGGGGGTCGAACACAGATACGCAGTATTTT
TRBJ2-7 | once | TRBD2 | TRBV6-5 | CASSSRPSGSLAYEQYF | TGTGCCAGCAGTTCCCGCCCTAGCGGGAGTTTGGCCTACGAGCAGTACTTC
TRBJ2-7 | few | TRBD1 | TRBV30 | CAWIPGQGQQYF | TGTGCCTGGATCCCGGGACAGGGGCAGCAGTACTTC
TRBJ1-5 | - | TRBD1 | TRBV27 | CASSSRQGISNQPQHF | TGTGCCAGCAGTTCAAGACAGGGGATTAGCAATCAGCCCCAGCATTTT
TRBJ1-1 | - | - | TRBV7-2 | CASSTDYTEAFF | TGTGCCAGCAGCACCGACTACACTGAAGCTTTCTTT
TRBJ2-1 | few | TRBD2 | TRBV4-1 | CASSQVELAGGNEQFF | TGCGCCAGCAGCCAAGTAGAACTAGCGGGAGGGAATGAGCAGTTCTTC
TRBJ2-1 | - | - | TRBV29-1 | CSVERGVSYNEQFF | TGCAGCGTTGAAAGGGGGGTCTCCTACAATGAGCAGTTCTTC
TRBJ2-7 | - | TRBD1 | TRBV5-6 | CASSVTGGTYEQYF | TGTGCCAGCAGCGTGACAGGGGGGACCTACGAGCAGTACTTC
TRBJ1-2 | - | - | TRBV28 | CASCGTAATNYGYTF | TGTGCCAGCTGTGGGACGGCTGCTACTAACTATGGCTACACCTTC
TRBJ2-2 | - | - | TRBV9 | CASSVVGGLGELFF | TGTGCCAGCAGCGTAGTAGGAGGGTTAGGGGAGCTGTTTTTT
TRBJ2-7 | few | - | TRBV9 | CASSVGYSGFSYEQYF | TGTGCCAGCAGCGTAGGGTATAGCGGATTCTCCTACGAGCAGTACTTC
TRBJ2-5 | - | - | TRBV7-3 | CASSPIDKVQETQYF | TGTGCCAGCAGCCCTATCGACAAGGTACAAGAGACCCAGTACTTC
TRBJ2-1 | - | - | TRBV25-1 | CASTSPTYNEQFF | TGTGCCAGCACCAGCCCCACCTACAATGAGCAGTTCTTC
TRBJ2-1 | - | - | TRBV15 | CATSRGWQQFF | TGTGCCACCAGCAGGGGCTGGCAGCAGTTCTTC
TRBJ2-7 | - | - | TRBV4-3 | CASSRRTGLDYEQYF | TGCGCCAGCAGCCGAAGGACAGGACTAGACTACGAGCAGTACTTC
TRBJ2-1 | many | - | TRBV7-2 | CASSLVGGEQFF | TGTGCCAGCAGCCTGGTGGGCGGGGAGCAGTTCTTC
TRBJ1-2 | - | TRBD1 | TRBV5-1 | CASSLYSGGDYGCTF | TGCGCCAGCAGCTTGTATTCAGGGGGGGATTATGGCTGCACCTTC
TRBJ2-5 | - | - | TRBV27 | CASSLARVGETQYF | TGTGCCAGCAGTTTAGCCAGGGTTGGGGAGACCCAGTACTTC
TRBJ2-7 | - | - | TRBV7-2 | CASSATSYEQYF | TGTGCCAGCAGCGCTACCTCCTACGAGCAGTACTTC
TRBJ1-2 | - | - | TRBV20-1 | CSARRGQKNYGYTF | TGCAGTGCTAGACGGGGGCAGAAAAACTATGGCTACACCTTC
TRBJ2-1 | - | - | TRBV13 | CASSSFEGSWGEQFF | TGTGCCAGCAGCTCCTTCGAGGGCTCGTGGGGGGAGCAGTTCTTC
TRBJ2-7 | few | TRBD2 | TRBV9 | CASSQGLAGGREQYF | TGTGCCAGCAGCCAAGGACTAGCGGGAGGTCGCGAGCAGTACTTC
TRBJ2-3 | - | TRBD2 | TRBV25-1 | CASSESIAGGGDTQYF | TGTGCCAGCAGTGAATCTATAGCGGGAGGCGGAGATACGCAGTATTTT
TRBJ2-1 | - | TRBD2 | TRBV27 | CASRLPPGRALGSSYNEQFF | TGTGCCAGCAGGTTGCCCCCCGGGAGGGCCTTGGGGAGCTCCTACAATGAGCAGTTCTTC
TRBJ1-2 | - | - | TRBV28 | CASSIRGRTEQSYTF | TGTGCCAGCAGTATAAGGGGAAGGACAGAACAAAGCTACACCTTC
TRBJ2-5 | - | TRBD1 | TRBV27 | CASSSPGTGRAEAQYF | TGTGCCAGCAGTTCCCCTGGGACAGGTCGAGCGGAGGCCCAGTACTTC
TRBJ2-3 | few | - | TRBV20-1 | CSARRISRTGTDTQYF | TGCAGTGCTAGGAGGATTAGTAGGACAGGCACAGATACGCAGTATTTT